The next 5 T cell receptor beta chains were all read from a single sample in a study of ipilimumab plus nivolumab after autologous stem cell transplantation. The repertoire was sequenced with immunoSEQ multiplex PCR; TCRdb's copy has only in-frame clones and lacks some. The sample lists about 20,000 clones, 74% occurring once. Here the sequenced sample was PBMCs, taken in a trial of ipilimumab plus nivolumab as post-transplant consolidation. The receptors here all came from a male donor with diffuse large B-cell lymphoma.

The chain links TRBV5-5 to TRBJ2-1, with TRBD1 matching over 10 bases. Germline V gives CDR1 SGHKS, CDR2 YYEKEE (reference sequence). The CDR3 has 15 residues. The J segment lost 6 bases and the V segment lost 4 bases, leaving 7 bases of the junction unmatched. CDR3 sequence: CASSPTGGAGNEQFF. The CDR3 bases are TGTGCCAGCAGCCCGACAGGGGGCGCAGGCAATGAGCAGTTCTTC.

This rearrangement joins TRBV5-1 to TRBJ1-1; D not certain. V gave up 4 bases and J gave up 2 bases, with 9 bases separating them. Germline V gene data show CDR1 as SGHRS and CDR2 as YFSETQ. The CDR3 has 13 residues. CDR3 sequence (DNA): TGCGCCAGCAGCATGGACCCAAACACTGAAGCTTTCTTT. Its translation: CASSMDPNTEAFF.

The gene calls are TRBV15 and TRBJ2-7; TRBD1 matches 8 bases. There are 16 residues in the CDR3. The J segment lost 7 bases and the V segment lost 0 bases, leaving 11 bases of the junction unmatched. From germline, CDR1 is LNHNV and CDR2 YYDKDF (reference sequence). Here the CDR3 DNA reads TGTGCCACCAGCAGAGATTTCTGGCAGGGGGCACAGGAGCAGTACTTC. It encodes CATSRDFWQGAQEQYF.

A single count supports this clone. J is TRBJ1-6 and V is TRBV7-3; no clear D gene. Between the trimmed V and J ends, which lost 6 bases and 9 bases, there was a span of 18 bases. The CDR3 runs 15 residues. In germline, CDR1 is SGHTA, CDR2 FQGTGA. DNA for the CDR3: TGTGCCAGCAGAGCCCCCGGGGTCGTCGGTTCACCCCTCCACTTT. Translating it yields CASRAPGVVGSPLHF.

The chain combines TRBV10-1 with TRBJ1-3, with D uncertain. Germline CDR1 reads WNHNN; CDR2 reads SYGVQD (reference sequence). There are 15 residues in the CDR3. V lost 4 bases, J lost 0 bases, and 10 bases lay in between. The CDR3 DNA reads TGCGCCAGCAGTGTAGACGGCAACTCTGGAAACACCATATATTTT. Its translation is CASSVDGNSGNTIYF.